This TCR beta chain is drawn from a study of technical replicates of blood from a handful of donors. The repertoire was sequenced with immunoSEQ multiplex PCR; TCRdb's copy has only in-frame clones and lacks some. Among about 84,000 clones listed, 90% to 95% were seen once. With V trimmed by 3 bases and J by 7 bases, 4 bases remained unmatched. CDR1 and CDR2 (germline): MNHEY, SMNVEV (reference sequence). The CDR3 sequence is 15 residues long. The chain joins TRBV27 to TRBJ2-1; 12 nucleotides line up with TRBD2. The sequencing sample was made of T cells isolated from PBMCs. The sequence came from a human donor in good health. The CDR3 sequence is CASSLTSGSKNEQFF. The CDR3 DNA follows: TGTGCCAGCAGTTTGACTAGCGGGAGTAAGAATGAGCAGTTCTTC.